Below, 28 T cell receptor beta chains from the same sample are listed, as sequenced in a study of siplizumab effects on memory and regulatory T cells. The data were produced by immunoSEQ multiplex PCR, yet TCRdb's version contains in-frame clones alone and is incomplete. The sample holds around 87,000 clones, 85% to 90% seen once. Sample: CD4+ T cells sorted from blood. The receptors were sampled from a human donor in good health.

The rearrangement uses TRBV21-1 and TRBJ1-2. TRBV21-1 is marked as a pseudogene. This CDR3 comprises 12 residues. CDR3: CASSKAYYGYTF. The CDR3 nucleotides read TGTGCCAGCAGCAAAGCGTACTATGGCTACACCTTC.

Only one count was recorded for this clone. The V and J genes are TRBV28 and TRBJ2-3, with 8 bases that match TRBD2. Germline lookup yields CDR1 MDHEN and CDR2 SYDVKM. Germline trimming cut 3 bases from V and 5 bases from J; bases unmatched to any gene: 7. CDR3 length: 15 amino acids. The CDR3 bases are TGTGCCAGCAGTTTCCCAGCGGGAGAGAAAGATACGCAGTATTTT. It translates to CASSFPAGEKDTQYF. Full variable domain (outside the CDR3, taken from reference TRBV28 and TRBJ2-3): DVKVTQSSRYLVKRTGEKVFLECVQDMDHENMFWYRQDPGLGLRLIYFSYDVKMKEKGDIPEGYSVSREKKERFSLILESASTNQTSMYLCASSFPAGEKDTQYFGPGTRLTVL.

The chain couples TRBV4-1 to TRBJ2-1, with 12 bases aligning to TRBD2. CDR1 is MGHRA, CDR2 YSYEKL, per germline. The CDR3 loop spans 15 amino acids. V was clipped by 1 base and J by 9 bases; unmatched bases: 4. CDR3 amino acids: CASSQGLAGAVEQFF. For the CDR3, the DNA is TGCGCCAGCAGCCAAGGACTAGCGGGAGCGGTTGAGCAGTTCTTC.

The J gene is TRBJ2-5, the V gene TRBV19, with 7 positions matching TRBD1. The CDR3 is 16 residues long. Germline V gene sequence: CDR1 LNHDA, CDR2 SQIVND (reference sequence). V dropped 6 bases and J dropped 4; count of bases not matched to a gene: 14. The CDR3 nucleotides read TGTGCCAGTAGCCGACTTACAGGGGCCGGAGGAGAGACCCAGTACTTC. It translates to CASSRLTGAGGETQYF.

The J gene is TRBJ2-5, the V gene TRBV29-1; 8 bases line up with TRBD1. The CDR3 is 16 residues long. The V and J ends lost 0 bases and 4 bases, in that order; junction bases with no gene match: 10. Germline CDR1 and CDR2: SQVTM and ANQGSEA. CDR3 nucleotides: TGCAGCGTTGAAGACCAAAGGACAGGGAAGAGAGAGACCCAGTACTTC. Protein sequence: CSVEDQRTGKRETQYF.

The CDR3 reads CAWRFSGTDTQYF. In DNA, the CDR3 is TGTGCCTGGAGGTTCTCGGGTACAGATACGCAGTATTTT. V and J are TRBV30 and TRBJ2-3; D is uncertain. CDR1 GTSNPN and CDR2 SVGIG come from the germline V gene (reference sequence). The V end lost 3 bases, the J end lost 3 bases, and 10 bases lay between the germline ends. CDR3 length equals 13 residues.

This clone was seen a few times. V is TRBV19 and J is TRBJ2-7; TRBD1 matches at 7 bases. The germline V gene encodes CDR1 LNHDA and CDR2 SQIVND (reference sequence). This CDR3 spans 14 amino acids. With V trimmed by 5 bases and J by 2 bases, 6 bases remained unmatched. CDR3 loop: CASSASGQPYEQYF. The CDR3 nucleotides read TGTGCCAGTAGTGCCTCGGGACAGCCCTACGAGCAGTACTTC. Variable domain in full (rest from reference TRBV19 and TRBJ2-7): DGGITQSPKYLFRKEGQNVTLSCEQNLNHDAMYWYRQDPGQGLRLIYYSQIVNDFQKGDIAEGYSVSREKKESFPLTVTSAQKNPTAFYLCASSASGQPYEQYFGPGTRLTVT.

The chain joins TRBV19 to TRBJ2-1, with a possible D match to TRBD1 (5 bases). The germline gives CDR1 LNHDA, CDR2 SQIVND (reference sequence). Between the trimmed V and J ends, which lost 7 bases and 3 bases, there was a span of 13 bases. The CDR3 sequence is 14 residues long. This chain's CDR3 is CASTPRVNYNEQFF. The CDR3 DNA sequence: TGTGCCAGTACCCCCAGGGTGAACTACAATGAGCAGTTCTTC.

The rearrangement uses TRBV6-5 and TRBJ2-1, with 7 bases matching TRBD1. The CDR3 is 11 residues long. Germline V gene lookup returns CDR1 MNHEY and CDR2 SVGAGI. The trim removed 8 bases at V and 7 bases at J, leaving 2 bases unmatched. The CDR3 loop is CASGRGNEQFF. Here the CDR3 DNA reads TGTGCCAGCGGCAGGGGGAATGAGCAGTTCTTC.

The chain has TRBV29-1 and TRBJ1-5; D may be TRBD1 (5 bases). Trimming cost V 4 bases and J 2 bases, with 6 bases left between them. CDR1 is SQVTM, CDR2 ANQGSEA, per germline. This CDR3 is 12 amino acids long. The CDR3 DNA follows: TGCAGCGTTGGGGGGGGCAATCAGCCCCAGCATTTT. Translation gives CSVGGGNQPQHF.

This clone has just one count. This chain joins TRBV5-1 and TRBJ1-1; no reliable D call. Germline CDR1 is SGHRS and CDR2 is YFSETQ. V was trimmed by 0 bases and J by 0 bases, leaving 6 bases between them. The CDR3 sequence is 14 residues long. The CDR3 DNA is TGCGCCAGCAGCTTGGAAGCGGTGAACACTGAAGCTTTCTTT. Protein sequence: CASSLEAVNTEAFF.

The DNA for the CDR3 is TGTGCCGGTCAGGACAGGGGTTACGAGCAGTACTTC. This gives the protein CAGQDRGYEQYF. V usage is TRBV2 and J usage is TRBJ2-7; TRBD1 agrees at 9 bases. This CDR3 spans 12 amino acids. Germline V lookup: CDR1 SNHLY, CDR2 FYNNEI. Trimming removed 11 bases from V and 4 bases from J; junction bases left unmatched: 6.

The chain employs TRBV5-4 and TRBJ2-2; D is unclear. With 0 bases removed from V and 3 bases from J, the gap between germline ends came to 6 bases. CDR3 length equals 14 residues. The V gene's germline CDR1 is SGHNT and CDR2 YYREEE (reference sequence). CDR3 DNA: TGTGCCAGCAGCTTGGTTGGGTACACCGGGGAGCTGTTTTTT. This translates into CASSLVGYTGELFF.

A single count supports this clone. This chain joins TRBV4-1 and TRBJ2-5, with a possible D match to TRBD2 (6 bases). The CDR3 runs to 14 residues. Per germline, CDR1 MGHRA and CDR2 YSYEKL. Between the trimmed V and J ends, which lost 0 bases and 7 bases, there was a span of 12 bases. The CDR3 sequence is CASSQEGDSSTQYF. In nucleotides, the CDR3 is TGCGCCAGCAGCCAAGAAGGGGACTCTTCGACCCAGTACTTC.

As for this clone: The identical CDR3 is also encoded by other nucleotide sequences in the sample. The chain combines TRBV19 with TRBJ2-2; no firm D call. This CDR3 is 13 amino acids long. Trimming stripped 1 base from V and 4 bases from J, with 4 bases between. Germline-derived CDR1 and CDR2 are LNHDA and SQIVND (reference sequence). Written as DNA, the CDR3 is TGTGCCAGTAGTATAGGGGGCACCGGGGAGCTGTTTTTT. This sequence encodes CASSIGGTGELFF.

The sample holds one count of this clone. The CDR3 DNA sequence: TGTGCCAGCAGCACCTTAACTAGCGGGAGTGAGACCCAGTACTTC. Protein sequence: CASSTLTSGSETQYF. The chain recombines TRBV7-8 with TRBJ2-5, with 11 bases lining up with TRBD2. V lost 5 bases to trimming and J lost 5 bases; unmatched junction nucleotides: 7. This CDR3 has 15 amino acids. Germline V lookup: CDR1 SGHVS, CDR2 FQNEAQ.

This chain connects TRBV5-1 to TRBJ1-6; the D gene is possibly TRBD1 (5 bases). Germline values: CDR1 SGHRS, CDR2 YFSETQ. With 3 bases removed from V and 9 bases from J, the gap between germline ends came to 10 bases. This CDR3 is 13 amino acids long. The CDR3 DNA sequence: TGCGCCAGCAGCTCGCAGGGAGGTTCACCCCTCCACTTT. It codes for CASSSQGGSPLHF.

CDR3 in amino acids: CSVGRLGGTTDTQYF. The CDR3 DNA reads as TGCAGCGTGGGGCGGCTGGGAGGAACCACAGATACGCAGTATTTT. The chain employs TRBV29-1 and TRBJ2-3, with a tentative D call TRBD2 (6 bases). Trimming removed 6 bases from V and 2 bases from J, with 18 bases in between. Germline CDR1 SQVTM, CDR2 ANQGSEA. The CDR3 has 15 residues.

The chain is built from TRBV5-1 and TRBJ1-5, with TRBD1 matching over 8 bases. V shed 4 bases, J shed 2 bases, and the junction held 2 bases outside the gene matches. Per germline, CDR1 SGHRS and CDR2 YFSETQ. The CDR3 covers 14 residues. The CDR3 DNA reads TGCGCCAGCAGCCCGACAGGGGGCAATCAGCCCCAGCATTTT. Residues: CASSPTGGNQPQHF.

In regard to this clone: This same CDR3 is encoded by further DNA sequences in the sample. CDR3 nucleotides: TGTGCCAGCTCACCGGGTTCTGGGGCCAACGTCCTGACTTTC. Translated, it gives CASSPGSGANVLTF. The chain carries TRBV18 and TRBJ2-6; D is uncertain. Looked up from germline, CDR1 is KGHSH and CDR2 is LQKENI. CDR3 length: 14 residues. V was pared by 3 bases and J by 1 base, with 4 bases between.

V is TRBV6-1 and J is TRBJ1-6; TRBD1 matches at 7 bases. The CDR3 covers 17 residues. J gave up 2 bases and V 1 base, and 5 bases lay outside the gene matches. CDR1 and CDR2 from the germline V gene are MNHNS and SASEGT. CDR3 region: CASSEGPQGAYNSPLHF. The CDR3 coding sequence is TGTGCCAGCAGTGAAGGACCTCAGGGGGCCTATAATTCACCCCTCCACTTT.

The rearrangement uses TRBV10-2 and TRBJ2-7; 8 positions agree with TRBD1. Germline V gives CDR1 WSHSY, CDR2 SAAADI. J gave up 4 bases and V 10 bases, and 18 bases lay outside the gene matches. The CDR3 has 16 residues. In DNA, the CDR3 is TGCGCCACTGGCCCCCCCCGGGACAGGCTTTCTTACGAGCAGTACTTC. Amino acids: CATGPPRDRLSYEQYF.

The V call is TRBV21-1, the J call TRBJ1-2; no check of the table's D call, TRBD1, against the DNA was made. TRBV21-1 is assigned pseudogene status. The CDR3 loop spans 16 amino acids. This chain's CDR3 is CASSKEGTGEWYGYTF. In DNA form, the CDR3 reads TGTGCCAGCAGCAAAGAGGGGACAGGGGAATGGTATGGCTACACCTTC.

The chain links TRBV19 to TRBJ2-7; unclear D gene. In germline, CDR1 is LNHDA, CDR2 SQIVND (reference sequence). Trimming left V 4 bases short and J 7 bases short, with 11 bases between. The CDR3 loop spans 12 amino acids. The CDR3 here is CASSRTDREQYF. Written as DNA, the CDR3 is TGTGCCAGTAGTAGGACGGATAGGGAGCAGTACTTC.

J is TRBJ2-7 and V is TRBV28; 11 bases map to TRBD2. The J segment lost 5 bases and the V segment lost 7 bases, leaving 7 bases of the junction unmatched. The CDR3 loop spans 14 amino acids. Germline V gene lookup returns CDR1 MDHEN and CDR2 SYDVKM. The CDR3 sequence is CASTDSGRGDEQYF. In DNA, the CDR3 is TGTGCCAGCACTGATAGCGGGAGGGGGGACGAGCAGTACTTC.

The chain carries TRBV11-3 and TRBJ1-1; no clear D gene. CDR1 is SGHNT and CDR2 is YENEEA in the germline V gene. The V gene lost 1 base and the J gene lost 2 bases, with 14 bases spanning the gap. This CDR3 contains 16 residues. The CDR3 sequence: CASSLVGPPLNTEAFF. The CDR3 DNA is TGTGCCAGCAGCTTAGTAGGTCCCCCTCTAAACACTGAAGCTTTCTTT.

The chain uses TRBV30 and TRBJ2-7; D is unresolved. Germline CDR1 and CDR2: GTSNPN and SVGIG (reference sequence). The CDR3 spans 11 residues. Trimming shortened V by 0 bases and J by 6 bases, and 6 bases separated the two germline ends. CDR3 amino acids: CAWSVFGEQYF. Written as DNA, the CDR3 is TGTGCCTGGAGTGTTTTCGGCGAGCAGTACTTC.

This rearrangement joins TRBV28 to TRBJ1-4, with D unresolved. CDR3 length: 14 residues. Germline V lookup: CDR1 MDHEN, CDR2 SYDVKM. V dropped 4 bases and J dropped 3 bases, with 9 bases sitting between them. The CDR3 DNA reads as TGTGCCAGCAGTTGGAGGGTCTCTAATGAAAAACTGTTTTTT. Translating gives CASSWRVSNEKLFF. Based on the CDR3 plus reference TRBV28 and TRBJ1-4, the full variable domain is DVKVTQSSRYLVKRTGEKVFLECVQDMDHENMFWYRQDPGLGLRLIYFSYDVKMKEKGDIPEGYSVSREKKERFSLILESASTNQTSMYLCASSWRVSNEKLFFGSGTQLSVL.